This entry features one TCR beta chain sequence. Its cognate antigen is unknown. Sequencing of TCR beta was undertaken in CD8+ and CD4+ T cells derived from blood. Reverse transcription of roughly 0.45 to 1 ug RNA was performed with random hexamers. An immunoSEQ multiplex PCR generated amplified TCR beta CDR3 products spanning 54 Vbeta and 13 Jbeta. TCRdb ran MiXCR on the immunoSEQ multiplex PCR reads and lists one entry per CDR3 protein. The table shows 150,000 to 200,000 distinct CDR3 sequences, with 90% to 95% occurring only once. The CDR3 consists of 14 residues. Germline CDR1 SGHNT, CDR2 YYREEE (reference sequence). Trimming removed 0 bases from V and 6 bases from J, with 7 bases in between. This sample is part of a study of CD8 T cells in Susac syndrome. Findings of the study overall: There was no clonal expansion in the CD4+ T cell repertoires of Susac syndrome.

This TCR was recovered from a human donor with Susac syndrome. The sample was CD4+ T cells from PBMCs. The V call is TRBV5-4, the J call TRBJ1-6, with unresolved D. The CDR3 loop is CASSLDNSNSPLHF. The DNA for the CDR3 is TGTGCCAGCAGCTTGGATAACAGTAATTCACCCCTCCACTTT.